A single sample is the source of the 30 T cell receptor beta chains below, sequenced in a study of beta chain features in type 1 diabetes. These receptors have no identified antigens. General observations from the study: For Type 1 diabetes patients, all four CD4+ subsets carried TCRB CDR3s that were moderately but significantly shorter.

Reverse transcribing all isolated RNA meant expressed TCRB transcripts were sequenced. Repertoires were generated with immunoSEQ multiplex PCR, while TCRdb's copy carries only in-frame clones and drops some. The data contain roughly 160,000 clones, 6.5% to 8.5% of them singletons. The sequenced sample was central memory CD4+ T cells from blood. The receptors were sampled from a man in his late teens or twenties with type 1 diabetes.

The table lists this clone with a few counts. CDR3 loop: CASSSSGGALTRFF. As DNA, the CDR3 is TGTGCCAGCAGTAGTAGCGGGGGGGCCCTTACGCGATTCTTC. The rearrangement links TRBV6-6 to TRBJ2-1; 11 bases match TRBD2. After removal of 5 bases from V and 16 bases from J, the junction contained 13 bases not matched to a gene. Germline-derived CDR1 and CDR2 are MNHNY and SVGAGI (reference sequence). The CDR3 is made up of 14 amino acids.

The chain is built from TRBV11-2 and TRBJ2-1; D is ambiguous. V was trimmed by 0 bases and J by 5 bases, leaving 11 bases between them. This CDR3 has 15 amino acids. CDR1 and CDR2 from the germline V gene are SGHAT and FQNNGV. The CDR3 loop is CASSLDRFTDNEQFF. The CDR3 DNA follows: TGTGCCAGCAGCTTAGATCGGTTCACAGACAATGAGCAGTTCTTC.

This clone has just a few counts. The V and J genes are TRBV5-1 and TRBJ2-1; a weak D match, TRBD1 (6 bases). This CDR3 is built from 14 residues. V was shortened by 2 bases and J by 10 bases, with 16 bases between the two germline ends. Germline loops: CDR1 SGHRS, CDR2 YFSETQ. CDR3 sequence: CASSLGSGAGEQFF. The DNA for the CDR3 is TGCGCCAGCAGCTTAGGTTCAGGGGCTGGCGAGCAGTTCTTC.

The V call is TRBV5-4, the J call TRBJ2-7, with 7 bases aligning to TRBD1. The CDR3 totals 13 residues. The V and J ends lost 4 bases and 6 bases, in that order; junction bases with no gene match: 7. Per germline, CDR1 SGHNT and CDR2 YYREEE (reference sequence). The CDR3 is CASSPRDRAEQYF. The CDR3 DNA reads TGTGCCAGCAGCCCGAGGGACAGAGCCGAGCAGTACTTC.

This rearrangement joins TRBV11-2 to TRBJ2-2; 9 bases fit TRBD2. J was trimmed by 1 base and V by 1 base; bases with no gene match: 10. This CDR3 has 19 residues. Germline CDR1 and CDR2: SGHAT and FQNNGV. The CDR3 loop is CASSLAAGGPVGNTGELFF. DNA for the CDR3: TGTGCCAGCAGCTTAGCGGCGGGAGGGCCAGTGGGGAACACCGGGGAGCTGTTTTTT. Complete variable domain (other parts from reference TRBV11-2 and TRBJ2-2): EAGVAQSPRYKIIEKRQSVAFWCNPISGHATLYWYQQILGQGPKLLIQFQNNGVVDDSQLPKDRFSAERLKGVDSTLKIQPAKLEDSAVYLCASSLAAGGPVGNTGELFFGEGSRLTVL.

This clone has more than one count but fewer than ten. V usage is TRBV30 and J usage is TRBJ2-1, with 10 bases lining up with TRBD2. The CDR3 is 16 residues long. From germline, CDR1 is GTSNPN and CDR2 SVGIG (reference sequence). With V trimmed by 2 bases and J by 4 bases, 8 bases remained unmatched. The CDR3 DNA follows: TGTGCCTGGAGTTCCTTACTAGCGGGGCAATACAATGAGCAGTTCTTC. This translates into CAWSSLLAGQYNEQFF.

This clone was counted only a few times. This sequence joins TRBV27 and TRBJ2-1, with 7 bases fitting TRBD1. V lost 6 bases, J lost 3 bases, and 8 bases stayed unmatched. Germline CDR1 MNHEY, CDR2 SMNVEV (reference sequence). The CDR3 is 15 amino acids. The CDR3 spells CASRTGQIFYNEQFF. The DNA of the CDR3 is TGTGCCAGCAGGACGGGACAGATCTTCTACAATGAGCAGTTCTTC.

This clone showed up just a few times. The V gene is TRBV5-1, the J gene TRBJ1-1; the D is unclear. The germline V and J ends were trimmed by 1 base and 3 bases, with 10 bases remaining between them. The CDR3 extends over 14 amino acids. Germline-derived CDR1 and CDR2 are SGHRS and YFSETQ. CDR3 residues: CASSLPSGDTEAFF. The CDR3 DNA reads as TGCGCCAGCAGCTTGCCCAGCGGGGACACTGAAGCTTTCTTT.

The chain carries TRBV7-2 and TRBJ2-3, with TRBD1 matching over 12 bases. CDR3 length equals 16 residues. The germline CDR1 and CDR2 sequences are SGHTA and FQGNSA. V shed 1 base and J 6 bases; nucleotides not matched to a gene: 5. The CDR3: CASSLGGTGGWDTQYF. CDR3 nucleotide sequence: TGTGCCAGCAGCTTAGGAGGGACAGGGGGCTGGGATACGCAGTATTTT.

V usage is TRBV10-3 and J usage is TRBJ2-1, with TRBD1 matching 7 bases. Germline trimming cut 10 bases from V and 7 bases from J; bases unmatched to any gene: 13. The CDR3 is 14 residues long. Germline values: CDR1 ENHRY, CDR2 SYGVKD. CDR3 protein: CATSDRADGNEQFF. The CDR3 DNA sequence: TGTGCCACCTCAGACAGGGCCGATGGGAATGAGCAGTTCTTC.

This chain joins TRBV5-1 and TRBJ1-1; 7 bases are a match to TRBD1. V lost 6 bases to trimming and J lost 3 bases; unmatched junction nucleotides: 5. Germline CDR1 and CDR2: SGHRS and YFSETQ. The CDR3 is 13 amino acids. CDR3 sequence (DNA): TGCGCCAGCAAAGTTCAGGGGGACACTGAAGCTTTCTTT. Protein sequence: CASKVQGDTEAFF.

The V gene is TRBV6-5, the J gene TRBJ2-4; D unresolved. Germline V gene data show CDR1 as MNHEY and CDR2 as SVGAGI. Trimming shortened V by 7 bases and J by 2 bases, and 12 bases separated the two germline ends. The CDR3 is made up of 14 amino acids. CDR3 sequence (DNA): TGTGCCAGCACGACTCACCCAACCAAAAACATTCAGTACTTC. It specifies CASTTHPTKNIQYF.

This clone was counted only a few times. The chain combines TRBV18 with TRBJ1-1; D is uncertain. V lost 4 bases to trimming and J lost 0 bases, with 18 bases between them. The CDR3 covers 17 residues. Germline assignment: CDR1 KGHSH and CDR2 LQKENI. CDR3 sequence (DNA): TGTGCCAGCTCACTTCAGACCTTCGGGAATCTGAACACTGAAGCTTTCTTT. It specifies CASSLQTFGNLNTEAFF.

The CDR3 loop reads CASSHQAEAFF. The CDR3 DNA reads as TGTGCCAGCAGCCACCAGGCTGAAGCTTTCTTT. The chain links TRBV10-3 to TRBJ1-1; D is uncertain. The V and J ends lost 10 bases and 6 bases respectively, with 12 bases between them. CDR1 ENHRY and CDR2 SYGVKD come from the germline V gene. This CDR3 contains 11 residues.

The chain has TRBV18 and TRBJ2-5, with no clear D. This CDR3 is 14 amino acids long. Trimming removed 6 bases from V and 3 bases from J, with 14 bases in between. Germline CDR1 and CDR2: KGHSH and LQKENI. CDR3 protein: CASSPSWQKETQYF. In DNA form, the CDR3 reads TGTGCCAGCTCCCCCTCATGGCAGAAAGAGACCCAGTACTTC.

This chain joins TRBV18 and TRBJ2-5; 7 bases map to TRBD1. Trimming removed 6 bases from V and 4 bases from J; junction bases left unmatched: 14. The V gene's germline CDR1 is KGHSH and CDR2 LQKENI. This CDR3 has 16 residues. This chain's CDR3 is CASSPWTGDRRETQYF. In nucleotides, the CDR3 is TGTGCCAGCTCGCCCTGGACAGGAGACAGAAGAGAGACCCAGTACTTC.

In this sample, this clone turned up a few times. The chain has TRBV6-4 and TRBJ2-7; 7 bases match TRBD2. V gave up 5 bases and J gave up 6 bases; unmatched junction bases: 10. Germline values: CDR1 MRHNA, CDR2 SNTAGT. The CDR3 sequence is 14 residues long. Here the CDR3 DNA reads TGTGCCAGCAGTAGGGCGGGGGAAGGGGCCGAGCAGTACTTC. Protein: CASSRAGEGAEQYF.

CDR3 sequence reads: CAWSELDRPRTQYF. CDR3 DNA sequence: TGTGCCTGGAGTGAATTAGACAGGCCCAGGACCCAGTACTTC. V and J are TRBV30 and TRBJ2-5; a possible D gene is TRBD1 (6 bases). This CDR3 has 14 residues. V lost 1 base and J 7 bases, leaving 16 bases between the germline ends. CDR1 is GTSNPN, CDR2 SVGIG, per germline (reference sequence).

The chain uses TRBV5-6 and TRBJ2-5; TRBD2 agrees at 10 bases. In germline, CDR1 is SGHDT, CDR2 YYEEEE. The CDR3 is 17 amino acids. J gave up 0 bases and V 3 bases, and 8 bases lay outside the gene matches. The CDR3 region has the DNA TGTGCCAGCAGCTCTGGGCCTAGCGGGGGTTACCAAGAGACCCAGTACTTC. It translates to CASSSGPSGGYQETQYF.

CDR3 protein: CASSPHRTTNEKLFF. Written as DNA, the CDR3 is TGTGCCAGCAGCCCCCACAGAACAACTAATGAAAAACTGTTTTTT. This rearrangement joins TRBV7-8 to TRBJ1-4; D is uncertain. Germline-derived CDR1 and CDR2 are SGHVS and FQNEAQ. V was trimmed by 5 bases and J by 0 bases, leaving 10 bases between them. This CDR3 comprises 15 residues.

This clone was seen more than once but under ten times. The chain joins TRBV2 to TRBJ2-1; D is unclear. Germline CDR1 reads SNHLY; CDR2 reads FYNNEI. Trimming cost V 10 bases and J 6 bases, with 13 bases left between them. The CDR3 has 12 residues. The CDR3 sequence is CATSVPGNEQFF. DNA of the CDR3: TGTGCCACCTCGGTCCCCGGCAATGAGCAGTTCTTC. The variable domain in full, completed from reference TRBV2 and TRBJ2-1, reads EPEVTQTPSHQVTQMGQEVILRCVPISNHLYFYWYRQILGQKVEFLVSFYNNEISEKSEIFDDQFSVERPDGSNFTLKIRSTKLEDSAMYFCATSVPGNEQFFGPGTRLTVL.

This clone was seen only a few times. The chain uses TRBV4-3 and TRBJ2-5; 9 bases fit TRBD2. Germline V lookup: CDR1 LGHNA, CDR2 YSLEER. This CDR3 has 18 residues. Losses at the gene ends were 0 bases for V and 2 bases for J; bases not matched to a gene: 10. CDR3: CASSQDPVPSGVQETQYF. The DNA for the CDR3 is TGCGCCAGCAGCCAAGATCCTGTTCCTAGCGGGGTTCAAGAGACCCAGTACTTC.

The V gene is TRBV19, the J gene TRBJ2-7; 7 bases map to TRBD1. V lost 5 bases, J lost 5 bases, and 15 bases stayed unmatched. From germline, CDR1 is LNHDA and CDR2 SQIVND (reference sequence). This CDR3 spans 16 amino acids. This CDR3 reads CASSPAEGGPRDEQYF. In DNA form, the CDR3 reads TGTGCCAGTAGTCCCGCGGAAGGGGGCCCTCGGGACGAGCAGTACTTC.

CDR3 nucleotide sequence: TGTGCCAGCAGTGGACAGGACGCAACTAATGAAAAACTGTTTTTT. The encoded protein is CASSGQDATNEKLFF. The V call is TRBV6-6, the J call TRBJ1-4; TRBD1 aligns across 7 bases. Per germline, CDR1 MNHNY and CDR2 SVGAGI (reference sequence). Trimming at V came to 5 bases and at J to 0 bases, leaving 3 bases not matched to a gene. This CDR3 spans 15 amino acids.

The V gene is TRBV7-9, the J gene TRBJ1-2; D not resolved. Germline-derived CDR1 and CDR2 are SEHNR and FQNEAQ (reference sequence). V dropped 1 base and J dropped 8 bases, with 8 bases sitting between them. CDR3 size: 12 residues. This CDR3 reads CASSLVLEGYTF. In DNA form, the CDR3 reads TGTGCCAGCAGCTTAGTGCTTGAGGGCTACACCTTC.

This clone was found a few times. The chain is built from TRBV30 and TRBJ2-3; 8 positions agree with TRBD1. The J segment lost 4 bases and the V segment lost 3 bases, leaving 9 bases of the junction unmatched. CDR1 is GTSNPN, CDR2 SVGIG, per germline (reference sequence). The CDR3 consists of 15 residues. The DNA for the CDR3 is TGTGCCTGGAGCCGACAGGGGTTCAGGGCAGATACGCAGTATTTT. It yields the protein CAWSRQGFRADTQYF.

The sample holds a few counts of this clone. V is TRBV11-2 and J is TRBJ2-7; 10 nucleotides align to TRBD1. J lost 1 base, V lost 5 bases, and 5 bases had no gene match. CDR1 is SGHAT and CDR2 is FQNNGV in the germline V gene. The CDR3 loop spans 15 amino acids. CDR3 protein: CASSRRDRGSYEQYF. In DNA, the CDR3 is TGTGCCAGCAGCCGCCGGGACAGGGGTTCCTACGAGCAGTACTTC.

The V and J genes are TRBV18 and TRBJ2-7; TRBD1 is a possible D gene (5 bases). Germline CDR1 reads KGHSH; CDR2 reads LQKENI. The CDR3 length is 16 residues. V lost 0 bases and J 7 bases, leaving 19 bases between the germline ends. CDR3 DNA sequence: TGTGCCAGCTCACCACCAGGGGCGCCAACCCTTAGTGAGCAGTACTTC. It is translated as CASSPPGAPTLSEQYF.

This chain connects TRBV7-9 to TRBJ2-5; TRBD2 aligns across 8 bases. The length of the CDR3 is 14 residues. CDR1 is SEHNR, CDR2 FQNEAQ, per germline (reference sequence). V dropped 5 bases and J dropped 4; count of bases not matched to a gene: 6. CDR3 amino acids: CASSREGGRETQYF. CDR3 in DNA: TGTGCCAGCAGCCGGGAGGGGGGGAGAGAGACCCAGTACTTC.

The chain uses TRBV5-6 and TRBJ1-6; D might be TRBD1 (5 bases). Germline V gene data show CDR1 as SGHDT and CDR2 as YYEEEE. V gave up 4 bases and J gave up 13 bases, with 12 bases separating them. The length of the CDR3 is 12 residues. The CDR3 loop reads CASSHRGGPLHF. CDR3 nucleotides: TGTGCCAGCAGCCATCGGGGGGGGCCCCTCCACTTT.